Listed below are T cell receptor beta chains from one sample, sequenced in a study of T cells in Graves' hyperthyroidism and ophthalmopathy. TCRdb re-derived calls from the multiplex PCR reads in MiXCR, one entry per CDR3 protein. The sample holds a few hundred thousand distinct CDR3 sequences, 15% to 18% seen once. The specimen sequenced was blood. The receptors were gathered from a woman younger than 30 with Graves' hyperthyroidism. CDR3s include the opening cysteine and the closing phenylalanine or tryptophan. Each record gives: clone size, J gene, V gene, D gene, CDR3 protein, CDR3 DNA. D genes are given only for firm matches. Clone size is not always given. Where it is, it says once, few, many or a class for expanded clones.

clone_size: few
j_call: TRBJ1-4
v_call: TRBV6-1
d_call: TRBD1
cdr3_aa: CASRRTGFDEKLFF
cdr3_nt: TGTGCCAGCAGACGGACAGGGTTTGATGAAAAACTGTTTTTT

clone_size: -
j_call: TRBJ2-3
v_call: TRBV24-1
d_call: -
cdr3_aa: CATSDPRTDTQYF
cdr3_nt: TGTGCCACCAGTGACCCTCGCACAGATACGCAGTATTTT

clone_size: many
j_call: TRBJ2-3
v_call: TRBV11-2
d_call: TRBD2
cdr3_aa: CASRISGNPISTDTQYF
cdr3_nt: TGTGCCAGCAGAATTAGCGGGAACCCGATCAGCACAGATACGCAGTATTTT

clone_size: many
j_call: TRBJ1-1
v_call: TRBV6-5
d_call: -
cdr3_aa: CASSYLGRRGAEAFF
cdr3_nt: TGTGCCAGCAGTTACTTGGGTCGTAGGGGCGCTGAAGCTTTCTTT

clone_size: -
j_call: TRBJ2-5
v_call: TRBV30
d_call: -
cdr3_aa: CAWSVGLTGNQETQYF
cdr3_nt: TGTGCCTGGAGTGTAGGGCTAACGGGAAACCAAGAGACCCAGTACTTC

clone_size: many
j_call: TRBJ2-3
v_call: TRBV7-3
d_call: TRBD2
cdr3_aa: CASSSRERDTDTQYF
cdr3_nt: TGTGCCAGCAGCTCGCGGGAGAGGGACACAGATACGCAGTATTTT

clone_size: -
j_call: TRBJ2-1
v_call: TRBV20-1
d_call: -
cdr3_aa: CSAEDWGSNEQFF
cdr3_nt: TGCAGTGCGGAAGATTGGGGCAGCAATGAGCAGTTCTTC

clone_size: many
j_call: TRBJ1-6
v_call: TRBV10-3
d_call: TRBD1
cdr3_aa: CAISGGQGGNSPLHF
cdr3_nt: TGTGCCATCAGTGGGGGACAGGGGGGTAATTCACCCCTCCACTTT

clone_size: -
j_call: TRBJ1-2
v_call: TRBV7-6
d_call: -
cdr3_aa: CASSLGTTGYTF
cdr3_nt: TGTGCCAGCAGCTTAGGGACGACCGGCTACACCTTC

clone_size: many
j_call: TRBJ2-1
v_call: TRBV18
d_call: TRBD2
cdr3_aa: CASSPRTSGSNEQFF
cdr3_nt: TGTGCCAGCTCACCAAGGACTAGCGGGAGCAATGAGCAGTTCTTC

clone_size: many
j_call: TRBJ2-1
v_call: TRBV20-1
d_call: -
cdr3_aa: CSARDSHGGEQFF
cdr3_nt: TGCAGTGCTAGAGATAGTCACGGGGGTGAGCAGTTCTTC

clone_size: -
j_call: TRBJ2-2
v_call: TRBV10-3
d_call: -
cdr3_aa: CAISGTVTTGELFF
cdr3_nt: TGTGCCATCAGTGGGACAGTTACTACCGGGGAGCTGTTTTTT

clone_size: many
j_call: TRBJ2-7
v_call: TRBV15
d_call: -
cdr3_aa: CATSRDRKEQYF
cdr3_nt: TGTGCCACCAGCAGAGATCGAAAGGAGCAGTACTTC

clone_size: few
j_call: TRBJ2-1
v_call: TRBV24-1
d_call: -
cdr3_aa: CATSEYQGSSYNEQFF
cdr3_nt: TGTGCCACCAGTGAGTACCAGGGTTCCTCCTACAATGAGCAGTTCTTC

clone_size: many
j_call: TRBJ2-5
v_call: TRBV30
d_call: -
cdr3_aa: CAWSTLDWMETQYF
cdr3_nt: TGTGCCTGGAGTACCCTAGATTGGATGGAGACCCAGTACTTC

clone_size: -
j_call: TRBJ2-3
v_call: TRBV30
d_call: -
cdr3_aa: CAWTHRTSTDTQYF
cdr3_nt: TGTGCCTGGACACACAGGACAAGCACAGATACGCAGTATTTT

clone_size: many
j_call: TRBJ1-1
v_call: TRBV15
d_call: -
cdr3_aa: CATNREGWTAEAFF
cdr3_nt: TGTGCCACCAACAGAGAAGGCTGGACGGCTGAAGCTTTCTTT

clone_size: many
j_call: TRBJ2-4
v_call: TRBV11-1
d_call: -
cdr3_aa: CASSLVVGVPSAKNIQYF
cdr3_nt: TGTGCCAGCAGCTTAGTAGTTGGCGTCCCCTCCGCCAAAAACATTCAGTACTTC

clone_size: many
j_call: TRBJ2-3
v_call: TRBV11-3
d_call: TRBD2
cdr3_aa: CASSLSPLREGVVDTQYF
cdr3_nt: TGTGCCAGCAGCTTATCGCCCCTGCGGGAGGGTGTCGTAGATACGCAGTATTTT

clone_size: many
j_call: TRBJ2-3
v_call: TRBV5-8
d_call: -
cdr3_aa: CASGGTWDTQYF
cdr3_nt: TGTGCCAGCGGGGGGACTTGGGATACGCAGTATTTT

clone_size: many
j_call: TRBJ2-7
v_call: TRBV20-1
d_call: TRBD1
cdr3_aa: CSANRDRAGWEQYF
cdr3_nt: TGCAGTGCTAACCGGGACAGGGCAGGTTGGGAGCAGTACTTC

clone_size: many
j_call: TRBJ2-7
v_call: TRBV6-1
d_call: TRBD2
cdr3_aa: CASSREAGSYEQYF
cdr3_nt: TGTGCCAGCTCCCGGGAGGCCGGCTCCTACGAGCAGTACTTC

clone_size: few
j_call: TRBJ2-6
v_call: TRBV5-5
d_call: -
cdr3_aa: CASSFYQGLGANVLTF
cdr3_nt: TGTGCCAGCAGCTTCTATCAGGGGCTTGGGGCCAACGTCCTGACTTTC

clone_size: few
j_call: TRBJ1-2
v_call: TRBV2
d_call: TRBD1
cdr3_aa: CASNRDRSGGYTF
cdr3_nt: TGTGCCAGCAACCGGGACAGGAGCGGAGGCTACACCTTC

clone_size: many
j_call: TRBJ1-3
v_call: TRBV30
d_call: TRBD1
cdr3_aa: CAWGTGGNTIYF
cdr3_nt: TGTGCCTGGGGGACAGGGGGAAACACCATATATTTT

clone_size: few
j_call: TRBJ2-2
v_call: TRBV19
d_call: -
cdr3_aa: CASSMGDWPPGELFF
cdr3_nt: TGTGCCAGTAGTATGGGGGACTGGCCACCCGGGGAGCTGTTTTTT

clone_size: -
j_call: TRBJ2-2
v_call: TRBV5-1
d_call: TRBD1
cdr3_aa: CASSLVGRGQNAGELFF
cdr3_nt: TGCGCCAGCAGCTTGGTTGGCAGGGGGCAGAACGCCGGGGAGCTGTTTTTT

clone_size: few
j_call: TRBJ2-7
v_call: TRBV6-5
d_call: TRBD2
cdr3_aa: CASSYSNAGGTTYEQYF
cdr3_nt: TGTGCCAGCAGTTACTCGAACGCGGGGGGGACAACCTACGAGCAGTACTTC

clone_size: many
j_call: TRBJ2-5
v_call: TRBV11-2
d_call: -
cdr3_aa: CASGPFPTETQYF
cdr3_nt: TGTGCCAGCGGTCCTTTCCCAACCGAGACCCAGTACTTC

clone_size: many
j_call: TRBJ1-6
v_call: TRBV13
d_call: TRBD1
cdr3_aa: CASSLGGSPRSPLHF
cdr3_nt: TGTGCCAGCAGCCTAGGGGGCAGCCCCCGGTCACCCCTCCACTTT

clone_size: many
j_call: TRBJ2-3
v_call: TRBV18
d_call: -
cdr3_aa: CASSPSLTSRGADTQYF
cdr3_nt: TGTGCCAGCTCACCAAGTTTGACCTCAAGGGGCGCAGATACGCAGTATTTT

clone_size: -
j_call: TRBJ2-7
v_call: TRBV3-1
d_call: TRBD1
cdr3_aa: CASSRRDRVYEQYF
cdr3_nt: TGTGCCAGCAGCCGCCGGGACAGGGTTTACGAGCAGTACTTC

clone_size: many
j_call: TRBJ1-3
v_call: TRBV5-1
d_call: -
cdr3_aa: CASSLADSHSGNTIYF
cdr3_nt: TGCGCCAGCAGCTTGGCCGACAGCCACTCTGGAAACACCATATATTTT

clone_size: -
j_call: TRBJ1-6
v_call: TRBV10-3
d_call: -
cdr3_aa: CAISEAGNYNSPLHF
cdr3_nt: TGTGCCATCAGTGAAGCAGGGAACTATAATTCACCCCTCCACTTT

clone_size: -
j_call: TRBJ2-3
v_call: TRBV27
d_call: TRBD2
cdr3_aa: CAGSLGPSGLTDTQYF
cdr3_nt: TGTGCCGGCAGTTTAGGTCCTAGCGGACTCACAGATACGCAGTATTTT

clone_size: many
j_call: TRBJ1-2
v_call: TRBV3-1
d_call: TRBD1
cdr3_aa: CASSDRGNYGYTF
cdr3_nt: TGTGCCAGCAGCGACAGGGGGAACTATGGCTACACCTTC

clone_size: many
j_call: TRBJ2-3
v_call: TRBV3-1
d_call: -
cdr3_aa: CASSPSVNTQYF
cdr3_nt: TGTGCCAGCAGCCCGTCGGTGAATACGCAGTATTTT

clone_size: -
j_call: TRBJ2-7
v_call: TRBV9
d_call: -
cdr3_aa: CASSVAPSSYEQYF
cdr3_nt: TGTGCCAGCAGCGTAGCCCCCAGCTCCTACGAGCAGTACTTC

clone_size: -
j_call: TRBJ1-1
v_call: TRBV11-2
d_call: -
cdr3_aa: CASSLERGNTEAFF
cdr3_nt: TGTGCCAGCAGCTTAGAACGGGGGAACACTGAAGCTTTCTTT

clone_size: many
j_call: TRBJ1-2
v_call: TRBV3-1
d_call: -
cdr3_aa: CASSRNQVNYGYTF
cdr3_nt: TGTGCCAGCAGCCGCAATCAGGTCAACTATGGCTACACCTTC

clone_size: many
j_call: TRBJ2-4
v_call: TRBV12-3/TRBV12-4
d_call: TRBD2
cdr3_aa: CASSPPGGTKNIQYF
cdr3_nt: TGTGCCAGCAGTCCCCCCGGGGGGACCAAAAACATTCAGTACTTC

clone_size: -
j_call: TRBJ2-5
v_call: TRBV6-1
d_call: TRBD2
cdr3_aa: CASSEGLAVIQETQYF
cdr3_nt: TGTGCCAGCAGTGAAGGACTAGCGGTTATCCAAGAGACCCAGTACTTC

clone_size: -
j_call: TRBJ2-7
v_call: TRBV20-1
d_call: TRBD2
cdr3_aa: CSAQTSGRTYEQYF
cdr3_nt: TGCAGTGCACAGACTAGCGGGAGGACCTACGAGCAGTACTTC

clone_size: many
j_call: TRBJ2-3
v_call: TRBV19
d_call: -
cdr3_aa: CASSTGTFSTDTQYF
cdr3_nt: TGTGCCAGTAGTACCGGGACATTCAGCACAGATACGCAGTATTTT

clone_size: -
j_call: TRBJ1-2
v_call: TRBV27
d_call: TRBD1
cdr3_aa: CASRGILGQGAYGYTF
cdr3_nt: TGTGCCAGCAGGGGGATACTTGGACAGGGGGCCTATGGCTACACCTTC

clone_size: many
j_call: TRBJ2-2
v_call: TRBV24-1
d_call: -
cdr3_aa: CATSDLKETGELFF
cdr3_nt: TGTGCCACCAGTGATTTAAAGGAGACCGGGGAGCTGTTTTTT